This T cell receptor beta chain was identified during a study of cytomegalovirus exposure and HLA in healthy donors. Though nominally healthy at sampling, donors likely had unrecorded immune exposures. Study-level findings and limits: Prior analysis indicated that the majority of TCR beta V segments exhibited productivity approximately 90% or approximately 30% of the time. In a later analysis, common viral pathogens appeared linked to several of the most significant clusters. Per published reports, the classifier diagnosed cytomegalovirus status with high specificity and sensitivity.

As for this clone: Antigen unknown.

The PCR contained 60 Vbeta and 13 Jbeta primers. TCRdb's table, derived via immunoSEQ multiplex PCR, lists solely in-frame clones and lacks some. The sample holds some 180,000 clones, 82% seen once. The TCR comes from a man in his forties in good health and CMV-seronegative. Input material: PBMCs.

This chain's CDR3 is CASSEGRAVNYGYTF. In DNA form, the CDR3 reads TGTGCCAGCAGTGAAGGGCGGGCCGTTAACTATGGCTACACCTTC. The rearrangement joins TRBV6-1 to TRBJ1-2; D ambiguous. The V end was cut by 1 base, the J end by 1 base, with 10 bases between. The CDR3 runs 15 residues. Germline lookup yields CDR1 MNHNS and CDR2 SASEGT.